Listed below are T cell receptor beta chains from one sample, sequenced in a study of somatic mutations in cytotoxic T cells in rheumatoid arthritis. Only in-frame clones appear in the TCRdb table, and some are missing; sequencing was by immunoSEQ multiplex PCR. The sample records about 14,000 clones, roughly 80% being singletons. The sequencing sample was made of CD8+ T cells sorted from blood. The receptors shown here come from an adult with rheumatoid arthritis. Both conserved end residues are part of each CDR3.

CDR3aa | j_gene | v_gene
CASSLGDSYNEQFF | TRBJ2-1 | TRBV5-5
CSAEGYMNTEAFF | TRBJ1-1 | TRBV29-1
CASSLGTPGIQYF | TRBJ2-4 | TRBV9
CASTPGGAYGYTF | TRBJ1-2 | TRBV11-2
CASSLGNEQYF | TRBJ2-7 | TRBV7-9
CASSQGGLAEAFF | TRBJ1-1 | TRBV2
CASSEARTGGFGTQYF | TRBJ2-5 | TRBV6-1
CARGVSGGLNTGELFF | TRBJ2-2 | TRBV2
CASSPNLQGAYEQYF | TRBJ2-7 | TRBV4-1
CASSPTGTGANVLTF | TRBJ2-6 | TRBV5-4
CASSETGANTGELFF | TRBJ2-2 | TRBV7-6
CASSERLQVGPKPQHF | TRBJ1-5 | TRBV6-1
CASSQTDVSSYNEQFF | TRBJ2-1 | TRBV4-1
CASSQDRPEAFF | TRBJ1-1 | TRBV11-2
CASSRGGDQPQHF | TRBJ1-5 | TRBV4-1
CASSLTNTGELFF | TRBJ2-2 | TRBV28
CASSEDPAPEPQHF | TRBJ1-5 | TRBV28
CASTPRNRGLGDTQYF | TRBJ2-3 | TRBV19
CASSPPEEGETQYF | TRBJ2-5 | TRBV7-9
CAISSPGDNSYEQYF | TRBJ2-7 | TRBV10-3
CASSSGTDLGYEKLFF | TRBJ1-4 | TRBV7-9
CASSPTNRVAGAFF | TRBJ1-1 | TRBV6-5
CASSYGDTQYF | TRBJ2-3 | TRBV7-9
CASSLGQGFYNEQFF | TRBJ2-1 | TRBV5-1
CASSSTRDMSSYEQYF | TRBJ2-7 | TRBV13
CASSESGSNSKAFF | TRBJ1-1 | TRBV10-1
CASSQGSGDTIYF | TRBJ1-3 | TRBV4-2
CATSRALGPYEQYF | TRBJ2-7 | TRBV15
CASSYAPSSAYEQYF | TRBJ2-7 | TRBV6-6
CASSHGSNEQFF | TRBJ2-1 | TRBV4-1
CASRGQGSTDTQYF | TRBJ2-3 | TRBV7-9
CASSLETGIYGYTF | TRBJ1-2 | TRBV5-4
CASSAMGGSPLHF | TRBJ1-6 | TRBV25-1
CASSQMTGGALTEAFF | TRBJ1-1 | TRBV5-6
CASSLTGYGNTIYF | TRBJ1-3 | TRBV11-2
CASSTRGTDTQYF | TRBJ2-3 | TRBV28
CASSGFAGGAPETQYF | TRBJ2-5 | TRBV5-1
CASSFNWTPFFSGNTIYF | TRBJ1-3 | TRBV5-5
CASRPGTAREKLFF | TRBJ1-4 | TRBV2
CASSQAQEGNQPQHF | TRBJ1-5 | TRBV4-1
CSVDGQGATEAFF | TRBJ1-1 | TRBV29-1
CASIRWGGLYNEQFF | TRBJ2-1 | TRBV5-8
CASSFIGGLPDTQYF | TRBJ2-3 | TRBV7-2
CASSIDRSRGYTF | TRBJ1-2 | TRBV5-4
CASSGWRGGSIRGNEQFF | TRBJ2-1 | TRBV27
CASSVGEDYGYTF | TRBJ1-2 | TRBV10-2